The 5 T cell receptor beta chains reported below all come from one sample, sequenced in a study of T cell changes during pregnancy in multiple sclerosis. Libraries were prepared by immunoSEQ multiplex PCR; TCRdb keeps only in-frame clonotypes and omits some of them. The sample shows around 30,000 clones, 93% of them seen only once. The material was CD4+ T cells from peripheral blood mononuclear cells, obtained after pregnancy. Receptor source: a female donor with multiple sclerosis, enrolled in a pregnancy study.

The gene calls are TRBV5-3 and TRBJ1-3; D is ambiguous. TRBV5-3 is an ORF; its function is uncertain. The CDR3 extends over 16 amino acids. V lost 1 base and J 0 bases, leaving 11 bases between the germline ends. The CDR3 DNA is TGTGCCAGAAGCTTGTTGGGCAGGTACTCTGGAAACACCATATATTTT. Its protein product is CARSLLGRYSGNTIYF.

The chain joins TRBV7-9 to TRBJ2-3; 9 bases match TRBD1. Germline CDR1 reads SEHNR; CDR2 reads FQNEAQ (reference sequence). The CDR3 is 14 residues long. J gave up 2 bases and V 11 bases, and 8 bases lay outside the gene matches. DNA of the CDR3: TGTGCCGTACTACAGGGGGCGACCACAGATACGCAGTATTTT. Translation gives CAVLQGATTDTQYF.

The rearrangement uses TRBV30 and TRBJ2-6; 7 nucleotides match TRBD2. V dropped 0 bases and J dropped 3; count of bases not matched to a gene: 8. The CDR3 covers 17 residues. CDR1 GTSNPN and CDR2 SVGIG come from the germline V gene (reference sequence). The CDR3 DNA sequence: TGTGCCTGGAGTGTACCGGGCGGGAGAGTTGGGGCCAACGTCCTGACTTTC. Translated: CAWSVPGGRVGANVLTF. The full variable domain, with the rest looked up from reference TRBV30 and TRBJ2-6, is SQTIHQWPATLVQPVGSPLSLECTVEGTSNPNLYWYRQAAGRGLQLLFYSVGIGQISSEVPQNLSASRPQDRQFILSSKKLLLSDSGFYLCAWSVPGGRVGANVLTFGAGSRLTVL.

The chain joins TRBV5-1 to TRBJ1-3; D possibly corresponds to TRBD1 (5 bases). Per germline, CDR1 SGHRS and CDR2 YFSETQ. This CDR3 contains 16 residues. V dropped 1 base and J dropped 0 bases, with 11 bases sitting between them. The CDR3 nucleotides are TGCGCCAGCAGCTTGACAGGTCTAAGCTCTGGAAACACCATATATTTT. Protein sequence: CASSLTGLSSGNTIYF.

The chain carries TRBV10-3 and TRBJ2-5; possible D gene TRBD2, 6 bases. The CDR3 contains 15 residues. The germline gives CDR1 ENHRY, CDR2 SYGVKD. V dropped 0 bases and J dropped 2 bases, with 10 bases sitting between them. Here the CDR3 DNA reads TGTGCCATCAGTGAGTCAGGGGAGGTACAAGAGACCCAGTACTTC. Its protein product is CAISESGEVQETQYF.